Following are 20 T cell receptor beta chains from one sample sequenced in a study of brain T cells in children with intractable seizures. Clones were read by immunoSEQ multiplex PCR, and TCRdb kept only the in-frame ones, dropping some. The sample shows roughly 80,000 clones, roughly 91% of them seen only once. Here the sequenced sample was peripheral blood, taken at surgery. The receptors stem from a boy less than two years old with tuberous sclerosis and intractable seizures.

V gene TRBV10-3 combines with J gene TRBJ2-3, with TRBD2 identical over 9 bases. CDR1 and CDR2 (germline): ENHRY, SYGVKD. The CDR3 is made up of 16 amino acids. J gave up 3 bases and V 1 base, and 5 bases lay outside the gene matches. The CDR3 DNA reads as TGTGCCATCAGTGAGTATAGCGGGAGAGGTACAGATACGCAGTATTTT. Its translation: CAISEYSGRGTDTQYF.

V gene TRBV3-1 (or the pseudogene TRBV3-2) combines with J gene TRBJ1-3; D remains unclear. CDR1 is LGHDT, CDR2 YNNKEL, per germline (reference sequence). Trimming pared 3 bases from V and 6 bases from J, leaving 9 bases between. This CDR3 spans 13 amino acids. Here the CDR3 reads CASSHTSANTIYF. In DNA, the CDR3 is TGTGCCAGCAGCCATACCTCAGCAAACACCATATATTTT.

The chain is built from TRBV2 and TRBJ1-5; 8 nucleotides agree with TRBD1. The CDR3 runs 16 residues. Germline V lookup: CDR1 SNHLY, CDR2 FYNNEI. The trim removed 6 bases at V and 1 base at J, leaving 8 bases unmatched. Here the CDR3 reads CASSPLDRVSNQPQHF. The CDR3 nucleotides are TGTGCCAGCAGCCCCTTGGACAGGGTGAGCAATCAGCCCCAGCATTTT.

J is TRBJ2-3 and V is TRBV27; 7 bases are shared with TRBD2. The V gene's germline CDR1 is MNHEY and CDR2 SMNVEV (reference sequence). This CDR3 is built from 16 residues. Trimming removed 6 bases from V and 6 bases from J; junction bases left unmatched: 15. CDR3 DNA sequence: TGTGCCAGCAGGGAATCCGGACTAGAGGAATATGATACGCAGTATTTT. Its translation: CASRESGLEEYDTQYF.

This chain links TRBV24-1 with TRBJ1-2; 8 bases are shared with TRBD1. J lost 3 bases, V lost 4 bases, and 12 bases had no gene match. Germline V gene data show CDR1 as KGHDR and CDR2 as SFDVKD. CDR3 length: 17 amino acids. The CDR3 reads CATSESTKTGAHYGYTF. DNA of the CDR3: TGTGCCACCAGTGAATCTACTAAGACAGGGGCCCACTATGGCTACACCTTC.

J is TRBJ2-1 and V is TRBV5-8, with a weak D call TRBD1 (6 bases). The germline gives CDR1 SGHTS, CDR2 YDEGEE. Trimming stripped 0 bases from V and 0 bases from J, with 19 bases between. This CDR3 contains 19 residues. The CDR3 region has the DNA TGTGCCAGCAGCTTGGAGGCTGACAGGTTAAAGTTCTCCTACAATGAGCAGTTCTTC. Its protein product is CASSLEADRLKFSYNEQFF.

This chain uses TRBV7-2 with TRBJ1-2; maybe TRBD1 (5 bases). V lost 5 bases and J 6 bases, leaving 13 bases between the germline ends. This CDR3 is 13 amino acids long. CDR1 is SGHTA and CDR2 is FQGNSA in the germline V gene. The CDR3 spells CASSAGRLDGYTF. CDR3 coding DNA: TGTGCCAGCAGCGCAGGGAGGCTCGATGGCTACACCTTC.

This chain connects TRBV25-1 to TRBJ1-2; possible D gene TRBD1, 6 bases. From germline, CDR1 is MGHDK and CDR2 SYGVNS. The V end was cut by 4 bases, the J end by 4 bases, with 13 bases between. The CDR3 spans 14 residues. The CDR3 spells CASSGGRGVYGYTF. CDR3 in DNA: TGTGCCAGCAGTGGAGGCAGGGGAGTCTATGGCTACACCTTC.

The V call is TRBV3-1 (or the pseudogene TRBV3-2), the J call TRBJ2-5, with 8 nucleotides matching TRBD2. The CDR3 totals 16 residues. The germline CDR1 and CDR2 sequences are LGHDT and YNNKEL (reference sequence). V lost 4 bases, J lost 1 base, and 8 bases stayed unmatched. The CDR3 spells CASSPQGRGAQETQYF. DNA of the CDR3: TGTGCCAGCAGCCCCCAGGGGCGGGGGGCCCAAGAGACCCAGTACTTC.

The J gene is TRBJ1-2, the V gene TRBV2, with D possibly being TRBD1 (5 bases). Trimming pared 6 bases from V and 4 bases from J, leaving 6 bases between. Germline V gives CDR1 SNHLY, CDR2 FYNNEI. CDR3 length equals 11 residues. The CDR3 protein is CASSRAYGYTF. DNA of the CDR3: TGTGCCAGCAGCAGGGCCTATGGCTACACCTTC.

The rearrangement links TRBV4-1 to TRBJ2-3; a possible D gene is TRBD1 (6 bases). The CDR3 has 16 amino acids. Deletions cut 1 base from V and 1 base from J, with 12 bases between. The germline V gene encodes CDR1 MGHRA and CDR2 YSYEKL. CDR3 bases: TGCGCCAGCAGCCAAGGGGGCAGGGGCCGCACAGATACGCAGTATTTT. It codes for CASSQGGRGRTDTQYF.

The J gene is TRBJ2-2, the V gene TRBV29-1, with 8 bases identical to TRBD1. Trimming cost V 6 bases and J 4 bases; bases outside gene matches: 4. In germline, CDR1 is SQVTM, CDR2 ANQGSEA. This CDR3 spans 13 amino acids. CDR3: CSVVRGRTGELFF. The CDR3 DNA is TGCAGCGTCGTCAGGGGGCGCACCGGGGAGCTGTTTTTT.

Here the CDR3 reads CASSLGGDYEQYF. CDR3 coding DNA: TGTGCCAGCAGCTTAGGGGGCGACTACGAGCAGTACTTC. The chain joins TRBV5-4 to TRBJ2-7, with 7 bases lining up with TRBD1. V gave up 2 bases and J gave up 3 bases; unmatched junction bases: 2. Germline assignment: CDR1 SGHNT and CDR2 YYREEE (reference sequence). The CDR3 runs to 13 residues.

The CDR3 nucleotides are TGTGCCAGCAGCTTAGTAAGAGGGTCTGGTGGCTACACCTTC. Protein: CASSLVRGSGGYTF. The chain carries TRBV7-2 and TRBJ1-2; D ambiguous. Trimming took 1 base from V and 7 from J, leaving 13 bases between them. Germline assignment: CDR1 SGHTA and CDR2 FQGNSA. This CDR3 is built from 14 residues. Looking up the rest from reference TRBV7-2 and TRBJ1-2 gives the full variable domain: GAGVSQSPSNKVTEKGKDVELRCDPISGHTALYWYRQSLGQGLEFLIYFQGNSAPDKSGLPSDRFSAERTGGSVSTLTIQRTQQEDSAVYLCASSLVRGSGGYTFGSGTRLTVV.

This rearrangement joins TRBV24-1 to TRBJ2-5, with 10 nucleotides matching TRBD2. V shed 2 bases and J 2 bases; nucleotides not matched to a gene: 13. The CDR3 is 19 amino acids. The V gene's germline CDR1 is KGHDR and CDR2 SFDVKD. CDR3 residues: CATSDSPTLLAGRQETQYF. CDR3 bases: TGTGCCACCAGTGATTCGCCCACATTACTAGCGGGGCGACAAGAGACCCAGTACTTC.

The rearrangement uses TRBV3-1 (or the pseudogene TRBV3-2) and TRBJ1-3; D is possibly TRBD1 (5 bases). Trimming took off 0 bases at V and 5 bases at J, with 17 bases between the two ends. This CDR3 has 17 amino acids. Germline V gives CDR1 LGHDT, CDR2 YNNKEL (reference sequence). The CDR3 reads CASSQEEGFYFRNTIYF. CDR3 nucleotide sequence: TGTGCCAGCAGCCAAGAGGAGGGGTTCTATTTTCGAAACACCATATATTTT.

In DNA, the CDR3 is TGTGCCAGCAGCTTAGAAGGCAACTATGGCTACACCTTC. Residues: CASSLEGNYGYTF. The rearrangement joins TRBV7-9 to TRBJ1-2; D gene unclear. The germline gives CDR1 SEHNR, CDR2 FQNEAQ (reference sequence). The CDR3 is 13 amino acids. Trimming left V 1 base short and J 2 bases short, with 5 bases between.

This clone has just a few counts. The J gene is TRBJ2-2, the V gene TRBV5-4, with D unclear. Germline V gene data show CDR1 as SGHNT and CDR2 as YYREEE (reference sequence). V lost 3 bases, J lost 2 bases, and 11 bases lay in between. The CDR3 length is 15 residues. The CDR3 DNA reads as TGTGCCAGCAGCTCCCGACGGCACAACACCGGGGAGCTGTTTTTT. Amino acid sequence: CASSSRRHNTGELFF.

This chain uses TRBV7-3 with TRBJ2-3; 9 bases fit TRBD2. Germline V gives CDR1 SGHTA, CDR2 FQGTGA. The CDR3 is made up of 16 amino acids. The V and J ends lost 2 bases and 4 bases, in that order; junction bases with no gene match: 7. CDR3 nucleotide sequence: TGTGCCAGCAGCTTATTGCGCGGGGGGGCCGCAGATACGCAGTATTTT. Translating gives CASSLLRGGAADTQYF.

The CDR3 DNA reads as TGTGCCAGCAGCTTTGACCGGAGCTCCTACAATGAGCAGTTCTTC. Translation: CASSFDRSSYNEQFF. This chain uses TRBV11-1 with TRBJ2-1; D gene uncertain. Trimming pared 3 bases from V and 0 bases from J, leaving 9 bases between. Germline CDR1 reads SGHAT; CDR2 reads FQDESV (reference sequence). The CDR3 is 15 residues long.